This T cell receptor beta chain was captured by sequencing in a study of shared clonotypes between healthy human individuals. Sequencing was performed with immunoSEQ multiplex PCR; in TCRdb, only in-frame clones are kept and a portion is missing. Counted here are approximately 350,000 clones, 74% occurring once; the ten biggest clones make up around a tenth. Trimming took 1 base from V and 2 from J, leaving 8 bases between them. This CDR3 is 14 amino acids long. The germline V gene has CDR1 SGHTA and CDR2 FQGTGA. The chain uses TRBV7-3 and TRBJ2-5, with D possibly matching TRBD2 (5 bases). Sequencing used memory CD4+ T cells sorted from blood. Subset reported: CD45RA-negative fraction. This receptor was obtained from a man younger than 45 in good health. The CDR3 protein is CASSLSGQQETQYF. Here the CDR3 DNA reads TGTGCCAGCAGCTTAAGCGGGCAGCAAGAGACCCAGTACTTC.